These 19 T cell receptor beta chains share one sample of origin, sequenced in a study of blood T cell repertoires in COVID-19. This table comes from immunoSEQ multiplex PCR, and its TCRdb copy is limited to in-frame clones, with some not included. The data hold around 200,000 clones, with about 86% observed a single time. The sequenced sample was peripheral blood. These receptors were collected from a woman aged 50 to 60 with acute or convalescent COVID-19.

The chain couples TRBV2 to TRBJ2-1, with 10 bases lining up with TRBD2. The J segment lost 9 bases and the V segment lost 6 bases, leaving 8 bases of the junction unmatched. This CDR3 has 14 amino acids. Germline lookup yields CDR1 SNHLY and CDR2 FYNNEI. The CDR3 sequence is CASRPGLASGEQFF. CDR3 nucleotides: TGTGCCAGCAGGCCGGGACTAGCGTCTGGTGAGCAGTTCTTC. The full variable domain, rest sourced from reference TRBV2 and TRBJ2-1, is EPEVTQTPSHQVTQMGQEVILRCVPISNHLYFYWYRQILGQKVEFLVSFYNNEISEKSEIFDDQFSVERPDGSNFTLKIRSTKLEDSAMYFCASRPGLASGEQFFGPGTRLTVL.

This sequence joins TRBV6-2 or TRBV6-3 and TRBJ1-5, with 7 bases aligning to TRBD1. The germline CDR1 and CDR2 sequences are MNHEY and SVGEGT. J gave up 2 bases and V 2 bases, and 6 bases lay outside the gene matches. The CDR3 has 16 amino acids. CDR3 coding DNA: TGTGCCAGCAGTTACGGGTTAACAGGGGGCAATCAGCCCCAGCATTTT. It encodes CASSYGLTGGNQPQHF.

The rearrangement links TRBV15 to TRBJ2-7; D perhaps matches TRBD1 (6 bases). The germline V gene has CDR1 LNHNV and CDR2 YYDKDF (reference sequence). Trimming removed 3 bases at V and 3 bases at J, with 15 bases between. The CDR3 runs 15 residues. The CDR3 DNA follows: TGTGCCACCAGCAGGGAGGACAGTCTATTCTACGAGCAGTACTTC. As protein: CATSREDSLFYEQYF.

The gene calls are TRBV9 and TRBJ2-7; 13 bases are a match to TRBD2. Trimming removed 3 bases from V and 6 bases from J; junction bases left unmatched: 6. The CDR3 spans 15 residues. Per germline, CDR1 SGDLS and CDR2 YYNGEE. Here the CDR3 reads CASSALAGGPGEQYF. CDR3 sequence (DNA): TGTGCCAGCAGCGCACTAGCGGGAGGGCCTGGCGAGCAGTACTTC.

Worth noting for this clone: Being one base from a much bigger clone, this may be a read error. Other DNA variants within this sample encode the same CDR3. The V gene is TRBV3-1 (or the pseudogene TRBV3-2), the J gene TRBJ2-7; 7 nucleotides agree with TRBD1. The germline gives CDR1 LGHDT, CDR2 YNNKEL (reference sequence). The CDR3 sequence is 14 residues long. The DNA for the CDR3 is TGTGCCAGCAGCCAAAGCACAGGGGTTTACGAACAGTACTTC. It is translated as CASSQSTGVYEQYF.

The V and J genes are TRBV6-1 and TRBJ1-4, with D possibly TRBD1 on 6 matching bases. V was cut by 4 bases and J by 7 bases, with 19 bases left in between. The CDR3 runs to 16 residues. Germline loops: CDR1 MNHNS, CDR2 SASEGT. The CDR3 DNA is TGTGCCAGCAGTGTCTACTTCCCCGGGACACTTGAAAAACTGTTTTTT. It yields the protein CASSVYFPGTLEKLFF.

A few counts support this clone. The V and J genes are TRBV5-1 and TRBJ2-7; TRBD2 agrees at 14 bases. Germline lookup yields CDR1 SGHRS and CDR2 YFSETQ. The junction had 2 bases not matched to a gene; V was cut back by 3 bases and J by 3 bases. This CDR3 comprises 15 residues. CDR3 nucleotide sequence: TGCGCCAGCAGCTCCGGGACTAGCGGGGGCTACGAGCAGTACTTC. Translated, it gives CASSSGTSGGYEQYF.

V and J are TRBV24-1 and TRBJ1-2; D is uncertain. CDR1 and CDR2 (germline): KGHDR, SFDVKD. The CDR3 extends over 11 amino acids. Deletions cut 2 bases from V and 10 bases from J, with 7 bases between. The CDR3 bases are TGTGCCACCAGTGATTCCTACGACTACACCTTC. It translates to CATSDSYDYTF.

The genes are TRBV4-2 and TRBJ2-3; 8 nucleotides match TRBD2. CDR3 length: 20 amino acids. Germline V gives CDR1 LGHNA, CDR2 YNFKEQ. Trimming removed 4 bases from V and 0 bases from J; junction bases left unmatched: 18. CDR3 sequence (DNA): TGTGCCAGCAGCCCGCGCGGCCTGATTAGCGGGGAACCTAGCACAGATACGCAGTATTTT. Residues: CASSPRGLISGEPSTDTQYF.

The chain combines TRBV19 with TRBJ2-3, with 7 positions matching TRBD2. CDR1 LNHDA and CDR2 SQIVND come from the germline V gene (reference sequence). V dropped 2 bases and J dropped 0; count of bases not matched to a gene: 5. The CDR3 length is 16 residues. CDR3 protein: CASSISGGPSTDTQYF. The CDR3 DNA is TGTGCCAGTAGTATATCGGGAGGCCCTAGCACAGATACGCAGTATTTT.

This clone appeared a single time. CDR3 DNA: TGTGCCACCGAGACAGGGGGCTACTACAATGAGCAGTTCTTC. Its translation is CATETGGYYNEQFF. The rearrangement joins TRBV24-1 to TRBJ2-1; TRBD1 aligns across 10 bases. Germline V gene lookup returns CDR1 KGHDR and CDR2 SFDVKD. The CDR3 covers 14 residues. J lost 3 bases, V lost 9 bases, and 4 bases had no gene match.

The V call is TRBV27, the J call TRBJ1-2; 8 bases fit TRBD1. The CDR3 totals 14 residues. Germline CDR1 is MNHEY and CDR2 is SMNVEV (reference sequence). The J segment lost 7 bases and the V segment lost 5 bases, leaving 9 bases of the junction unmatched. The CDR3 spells CASSPTGGIVGYTF. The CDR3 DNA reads TGTGCCAGCAGTCCAACAGGGGGGATAGTTGGCTACACCTTC.

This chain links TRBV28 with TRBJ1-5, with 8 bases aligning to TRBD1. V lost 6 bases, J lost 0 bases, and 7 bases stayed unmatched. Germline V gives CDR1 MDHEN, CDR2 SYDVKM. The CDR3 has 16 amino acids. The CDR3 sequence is CASSLLQGGSNQPQHF. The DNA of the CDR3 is TGTGCCAGCAGCCTCCTACAGGGGGGTAGCAATCAGCCCCAGCATTTT.

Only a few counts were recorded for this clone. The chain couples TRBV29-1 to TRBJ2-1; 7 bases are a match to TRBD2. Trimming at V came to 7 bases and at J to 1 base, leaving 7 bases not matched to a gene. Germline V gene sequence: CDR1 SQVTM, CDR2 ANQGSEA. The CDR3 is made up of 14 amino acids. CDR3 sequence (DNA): TGCAGCGCCGCCCGCGGGAGATCCTACAATGAGCAGTTCTTC. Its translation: CSAARGRSYNEQFF.

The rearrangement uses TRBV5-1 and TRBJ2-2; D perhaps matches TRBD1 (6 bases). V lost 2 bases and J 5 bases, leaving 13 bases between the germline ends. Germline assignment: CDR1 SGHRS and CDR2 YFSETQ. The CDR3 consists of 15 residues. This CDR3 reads CASSLSGTKTGELFF. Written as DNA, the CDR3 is TGCGCCAGCAGCTTATCCGGGACAAAGACCGGGGAGCTGTTTTTT.

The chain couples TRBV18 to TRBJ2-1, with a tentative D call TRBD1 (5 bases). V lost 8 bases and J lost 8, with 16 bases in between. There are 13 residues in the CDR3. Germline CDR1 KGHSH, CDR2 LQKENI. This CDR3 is CASAPGPGHEQFF. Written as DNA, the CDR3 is TGTGCCAGCGCCCCAGGGCCCGGGCATGAGCAGTTCTTC. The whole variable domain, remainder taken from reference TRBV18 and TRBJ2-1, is NAGVMQNPRHLVRRRGQEARLRCSPMKGHSHVYWYRQLPEEGLKFMVYLQKENIIDESGMPKERFSAEFPKEGPSILRIQQVVRGDSAAYFCASAPGPGHEQFFGPGTRLTVL.

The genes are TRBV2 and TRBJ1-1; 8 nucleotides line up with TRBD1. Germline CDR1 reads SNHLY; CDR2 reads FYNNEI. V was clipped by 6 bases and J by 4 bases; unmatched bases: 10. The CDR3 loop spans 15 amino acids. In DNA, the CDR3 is TGTGCCAGCAGATTCAGGGGGCGCGGGAGCACTGAAGCTTTCTTT. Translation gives CASRFRGRGSTEAFF. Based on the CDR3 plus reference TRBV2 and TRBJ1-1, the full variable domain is EPEVTQTPSHQVTQMGQEVILRCVPISNHLYFYWYRQILGQKVEFLVSFYNNEISEKSEIFDDQFSVERPDGSNFTLKIRSTKLEDSAMYFCASRFRGRGSTEAFFGQGTRLTVV.

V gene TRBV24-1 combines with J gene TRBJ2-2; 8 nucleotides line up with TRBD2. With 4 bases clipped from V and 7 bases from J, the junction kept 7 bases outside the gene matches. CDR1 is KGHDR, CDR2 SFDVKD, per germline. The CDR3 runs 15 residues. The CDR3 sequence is CATSEPTSAYGELFF. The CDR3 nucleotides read TGTGCCACCAGTGAGCCGACTAGCGCATACGGGGAGCTGTTTTTT.

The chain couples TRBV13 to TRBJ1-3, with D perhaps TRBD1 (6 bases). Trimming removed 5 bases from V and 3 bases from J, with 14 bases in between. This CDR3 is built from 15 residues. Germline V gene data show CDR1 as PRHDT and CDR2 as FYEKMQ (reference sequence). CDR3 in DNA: TGTGCCAGCAGCACCCAACAGGGCGATGGAAACACCATATATTTT. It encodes CASSTQQGDGNTIYF.